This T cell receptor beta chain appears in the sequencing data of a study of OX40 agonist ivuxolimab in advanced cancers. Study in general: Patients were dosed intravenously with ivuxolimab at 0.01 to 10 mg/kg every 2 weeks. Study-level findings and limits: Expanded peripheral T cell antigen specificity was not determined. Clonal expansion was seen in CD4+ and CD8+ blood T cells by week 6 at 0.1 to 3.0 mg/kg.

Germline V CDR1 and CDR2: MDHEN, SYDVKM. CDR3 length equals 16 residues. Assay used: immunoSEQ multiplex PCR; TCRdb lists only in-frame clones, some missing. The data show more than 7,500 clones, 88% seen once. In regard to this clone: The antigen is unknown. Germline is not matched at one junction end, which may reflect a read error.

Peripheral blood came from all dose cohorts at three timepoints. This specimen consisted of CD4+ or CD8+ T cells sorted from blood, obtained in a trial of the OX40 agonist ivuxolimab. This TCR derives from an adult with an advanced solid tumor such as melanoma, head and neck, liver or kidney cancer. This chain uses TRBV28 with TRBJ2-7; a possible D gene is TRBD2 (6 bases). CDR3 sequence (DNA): TGCGCCAGCAGTTTTTGGCGGGACTTAAACTCCTACGAGCAGTACTTC. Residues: CASSFWRDLNSYEQYF. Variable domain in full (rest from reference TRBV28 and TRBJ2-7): DVKVTQSSRYLVKRTGEKVFLECVQDMDHENMFWYRQDPGLGLRLIYFSYDVKMKEKGDIPEGYSVSREKKERFSLILESASTNQTSMYLCASSFWRDLNSYEQYFGPGTRLTVT.